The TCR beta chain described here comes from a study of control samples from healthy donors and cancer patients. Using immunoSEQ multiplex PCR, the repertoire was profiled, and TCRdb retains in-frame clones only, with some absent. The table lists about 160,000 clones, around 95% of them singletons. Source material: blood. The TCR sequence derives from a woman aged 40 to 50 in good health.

The CDR3 loop reads CASRVHASGNTIYF. As DNA, the CDR3 is TGTGCCAGCAGGGTCCATGCGTCAGGAAACACCATATATTTT. The J gene is TRBJ1-3, the V gene TRBV6-5, with unresolved D. The germline V gene encodes CDR1 MNHEY and CDR2 SVGAGI. The CDR3 loop spans 14 amino acids. Trimming pared 6 bases from V and 4 bases from J, leaving 13 bases between.